One and the same sample provided the 31 T cell receptor beta chains below, sequenced in a study of shared clonotypes between healthy human individuals. Sequencing was performed with immunoSEQ multiplex PCR; in TCRdb, only in-frame clones are kept and a portion is missing. The repertoire includes roughly 2.5 million clones, just over 90% of them detected once, and about 0.13% sits in the top ten. Sequencing input: naive CD4+ T cells sorted from blood. The subset here: CD45RA+ positively selected. These receptors all stem from a young man in good health.

This chain uses TRBV5-1 with TRBJ2-7; 7 bases agree with TRBD2. V was clipped by 5 bases and J by 6 bases; unmatched bases: 11. From germline, CDR1 is SGHRS and CDR2 YFSETQ. The CDR3 totals 14 residues. CDR3 amino acids: CASSMAGAGSEQYF. CDR3 DNA: TGCGCCAGCAGTATGGCGGGAGCGGGTTCCGAGCAGTACTTC.

The chain links TRBV4-3 to TRBJ2-1, with D maybe TRBD2 (6 bases). The V gene's germline CDR1 is LGHNA and CDR2 YSLEER. There are 15 residues in the CDR3. V was clipped by 4 bases and J by 4 bases, with 14 bases between them. This CDR3 reads CASSPRDSFYNEQFF. As DNA, the CDR3 is TGCGCCAGCAGCCCCCGGGACTCCTTTTACAATGAGCAGTTCTTC.

The chain couples TRBV28 to TRBJ1-5; D possibly corresponds to TRBD1 (6 bases). CDR3 length equals 15 residues. Germline loops: CDR1 MDHEN, CDR2 SYDVKM. Deletions cut 9 bases from V and 4 bases from J, with 19 bases between. As DNA, the CDR3 is TGTGCCAGTAAGGGCAACAGGGTTGGAAATCAGCCCCAGCATTTT. Protein sequence: CASKGNRVGNQPQHF.

This clone has just one count. V is TRBV7-2 and J is TRBJ2-5; TRBD2 aligns across 14 bases. The CDR3 runs to 18 residues. V was pared by 1 base and J by 2 bases, with 6 bases of the junction left unmatched. CDR1 is SGHTA and CDR2 is FQGNSA in the germline V gene. The CDR3 DNA reads as TGTGCCAGCAGCTTAGGCGGGACTAGCGGGGGAATACAAGAGACCCAGTACTTC. Translating it yields CASSLGGTSGGIQETQYF.

This chain joins TRBV10-3 and TRBJ1-6, with 7 bases matching TRBD1. After removal of 8 bases from V and 9 bases from J, the junction contained 7 bases not matched to a gene. This CDR3 is built from 13 residues. Looked up from germline, CDR1 is ENHRY and CDR2 is SYGVKD. The CDR3 region is CAIGTGVASPLHF. The CDR3 DNA sequence: TGTGCCATCGGCACAGGGGTGGCTTCACCCCTCCACTTT.

J is TRBJ2-2 and V is TRBV10-1; 11 bases line up with TRBD2. V lost 7 bases, J lost 5 bases, and 6 bases stayed unmatched. This CDR3 comprises 15 residues. Per germline, CDR1 WNHNN and CDR2 SYGVQD (reference sequence). CDR3 sequence reads: CASIELAGETGELFF. The CDR3 nucleotides read TGCGCCAGCATTGAACTAGCGGGAGAGACCGGGGAGCTGTTTTTT.

This chain connects TRBV19 to TRBJ1-2; TRBD1 aligns across 8 bases. The ends lost 2 bases at V and 7 bases at J; junction bases unmatched: 6. The CDR3 spans 14 residues. Germline V gene sequence: CDR1 LNHDA, CDR2 SQIVND (reference sequence). In DNA, the CDR3 is TGTGCCAGTAGTATAACGTCAGGGGGCGGTGGCTACACCTTC. Protein product: CASSITSGGGGYTF.

The rearrangement uses TRBV30 and TRBJ2-3; TRBD2 is a possible D gene (5 bases). This CDR3 spans 15 amino acids. Trimming stripped 0 bases from V and 0 bases from J, with 10 bases between. Germline V lookup: CDR1 GTSNPN, CDR2 SVGIG (reference sequence). The CDR3 DNA reads TGTGCCTGGAGTGTACTTACTAGAAGCACAGATACGCAGTATTTT. It yields the protein CAWSVLTRSTDTQYF.

The chain carries TRBV4-1 and TRBJ2-2; 10 bases fit TRBD1. V dropped 4 bases and J dropped 8; count of bases not matched to a gene: 10. The CDR3 runs 16 residues. Germline V gene lookup returns CDR1 MGHRA and CDR2 YSYEKL. The CDR3 DNA follows: TGCGCCAGCAGCCTAAGGACAGGGGGGGATGTAGGGGAGCTGTTTTTT. Its translation is CASSLRTGGDVGELFF.

CDR3 amino acids: CASSLSTGGSYGYTF. Here the CDR3 DNA reads TGTGCCAGCAGCTTATCCACAGGGGGAAGTTATGGCTACACCTTC. The gene calls are TRBV11-2 and TRBJ1-2; 8 bases line up with TRBD1. The CDR3 has 15 residues. The germline gives CDR1 SGHAT, CDR2 FQNNGV. Losses at the gene ends were 2 bases for V and 5 bases for J; bases not matched to a gene: 7.

The chain uses TRBV29-1 and TRBJ2-7, with 9 positions matching TRBD2. CDR1 SQVTM and CDR2 ANQGSEA come from the germline V gene. The CDR3 loop spans 18 amino acids. J was trimmed by 2 bases and V by 3 bases; bases with no gene match: 17. CDR3 nucleotides: TGCAGCGTTGATCACGACCTCGTACCACTAGCGGGTGCCTACGAGCAGTACTTC. This codes for CSVDHDLVPLAGAYEQYF.

CDR3 loop: CASSQNRAGAEAFF. CDR3 coding DNA: TGTGCCAGCAGCCAGAACAGGGCTGGAGCTGAAGCTTTCTTT. The rearrangement joins TRBV16 to TRBJ1-1; a possible D gene is TRBD1 (6 bases). The CDR3 covers 14 residues. Germline values: CDR1 KGHSY, CDR2 FQNENV. The V end was cut by 3 bases, the J end by 6 bases, with 14 bases between.

The chain couples TRBV28 to TRBJ2-1, with D perhaps TRBD2 (5 bases). Trimming removed 4 bases at V and 5 bases at J, with 15 bases between. Germline V gene lookup returns CDR1 MDHEN and CDR2 SYDVKM. The CDR3 is 15 amino acids. The CDR3 loop reads CASSSVDSTHNEQFF. CDR3 DNA: TGTGCCAGCAGTTCAGTGGACTCAACCCACAATGAGCAGTTCTTC.

The rearrangement uses TRBV5-6 and TRBJ1-6; TRBD1 matches at 9 bases. This CDR3 has 15 residues. V trimming: 2 bases; J trimming: 8 bases; junction bases outside the gene matches: 5. Germline lookup yields CDR1 SGHDT and CDR2 YYEEEE. In DNA, the CDR3 is TGTGCCAGCAGCTTCCGGAGGACAGGGGATTCACCCCTCCACTTT. This translates into CASSFRRTGDSPLHF.

In this sample, this clone turned up once. Written as DNA, the CDR3 is TGCGCCAGCAGCTTTTCGAACCCTTACAGTGAGACCCAGTACTTC. Its protein is CASSFSNPYSETQYF. The chain couples TRBV5-1 to TRBJ2-5; D is ambiguous. V lost 2 bases, J lost 5 bases, and 16 bases lay in between. This CDR3 region has 15 residues. The germline V gene has CDR1 SGHRS and CDR2 YFSETQ.

In nucleotides, the CDR3 is TGTGCCAGCAGTGGGACCCCGGACAGGGAAGGAAACACCATATATTTT. Residues: CASSGTPDREGNTIYF. The chain joins TRBV25-1 to TRBJ1-3, with 8 bases fitting TRBD1. With 4 bases clipped from V and 4 bases from J, the junction kept 9 bases outside the gene matches. CDR3 length: 16 amino acids. Per germline, CDR1 MGHDK and CDR2 SYGVNS.

This chain uses TRBV5-1 with TRBJ1-4, with D possibly being TRBD1 (6 bases). The CDR3 consists of 13 residues. The V and J ends lost 4 bases and 8 bases respectively, with 12 bases between them. The V gene's germline CDR1 is SGHRS and CDR2 YFSETQ. CDR3 sequence: CASSSGQKEKLFF. The CDR3 bases are TGCGCCAGCAGCAGCGGACAGAAAGAAAAACTGTTTTTT. The full variable domain, with the rest looked up from reference TRBV5-1 and TRBJ1-4, is KAGVTQTPRYLIKTRGQQVTLSCSPISGHRSVSWYQQTPGQGLQFLFEYFSETQRNKGNFPGRFSGRQFSNSRSEMNVSTLELGDSALYLCASSSGQKEKLFFGSGTQLSVL.

The chain combines TRBV19 with TRBJ1-3, with D perhaps matching TRBD1 (5 bases). The CDR3 covers 16 residues. Per germline, CDR1 LNHDA and CDR2 SQIVND (reference sequence). The germline V and J ends were trimmed by 3 bases and 1 base, with 13 bases remaining between them. CDR3 nucleotides: TGTGCCAGTAGTATCACGGCCCGGACATCTGGAAACACCATATATTTT. Translation: CASSITARTSGNTIYF.

This sequence joins TRBV19 and TRBJ2-5; a possible D gene is TRBD2 (6 bases). The CDR3 runs 15 residues. The germline V and J ends were trimmed by 4 bases and 5 bases, with 17 bases remaining between them. From germline, CDR1 is LNHDA and CDR2 SQIVND (reference sequence). CDR3 protein: CASSNRGTGEETQYF. CDR3 DNA sequence: TGTGCCAGTAGTAACCGCGGGACGGGGGAGGAGACCCAGTACTTC.

The chain is built from TRBV10-2 and TRBJ2-5; 9 bases align to TRBD1. The J call is in doubt because the DNA end fits TRBJ2-7 better. CDR1 and CDR2 (germline): WSHSY, SAAADI. The CDR3 runs to 17 residues. This chain's CDR3 is CASRPTWDRVSSYEQYF. The CDR3 DNA reads TGCGCCAGCAGGCCTACCTGGGACAGGGTCTCCTCCTACGAGCAGTACTTC.

Concerning this clone: Other DNA sequences of this sample code for an identical CDR3. The chain uses TRBV7-2 and TRBJ2-3, with D possibly being TRBD2 (5 bases). The CDR3 is made up of 15 amino acids. Germline values: CDR1 SGHTA, CDR2 FQGNSA. Deletions cut 1 base from V and 0 bases from J, with 8 bases between. The CDR3 DNA reads as TGTGCCAGCAGCTTAGTGGGCGGGAGCACAGATACGCAGTATTTT. The encoded protein is CASSLVGGSTDTQYF.

The J gene is TRBJ1-2, the V gene TRBV15; no clear D. V was shortened by 0 bases and J by 4 bases, with 18 bases between the two germline ends. The CDR3 length is 17 residues. Germline CDR1 is LNHNV and CDR2 is YYDKDF (reference sequence). CDR3 bases: TGTGCCACCAGCAGAGAAAGGTCGGGTCAGCCTGTCTATGGCTACACCTTC. This codes for CATSRERSGQPVYGYTF.

Points on this clone: Distinct nucleotide sequences in the sample also encode this CDR3. The chain carries TRBV15 and TRBJ2-2; D perhaps matches TRBD1 (5 bases). The CDR3 length is 14 residues. CDR1 is LNHNV and CDR2 is YYDKDF in the germline V gene (reference sequence). Trimming stripped 0 bases from V and 4 bases from J, with 6 bases between. The CDR3 coding sequence is TGTGCCACCAGCAGAGATAGGGGCACCGGGGAGCTGTTTTTT. Translated: CATSRDRGTGELFF.

This chain uses TRBV27 with TRBJ1-2; D gene ambiguous. V was pared by 2 bases and J by 5 bases, with 9 bases between. The CDR3 is 13 residues long. Germline V gene data show CDR1 as MNHEY and CDR2 as SMNVEV (reference sequence). In nucleotides, the CDR3 is TGTGCCAGCAGTTTAAGAGGGCAATATGGCTACACCTTC. Translation: CASSLRGQYGYTF.

The V and J genes are TRBV5-1 and TRBJ2-5; TRBD1 might be the D (5 bases). In germline, CDR1 is SGHRS, CDR2 YFSETQ. Trimming stripped 4 bases from V and 1 base from J, with 11 bases between. This CDR3 region has 14 residues. CDR3 in amino acids: CASSEQAIQETQYF. As DNA, the CDR3 is TGCGCCAGCAGCGAACAGGCCATCCAAGAGACCCAGTACTTC. Full variable domain (missing parts from reference TRBV5-1 and TRBJ2-5): KAGVTQTPRYLIKTRGQQVTLSCSPISGHRSVSWYQQTPGQGLQFLFEYFSETQRNKGNFPGRFSGRQFSNSRSEMNVSTLELGDSALYLCASSEQAIQETQYFGPGTRLLVL.

This chain links TRBV7-2 with TRBJ2-4, with 11 positions matching TRBD2. Germline lookup yields CDR1 SGHTA and CDR2 FQGNSA. CDR3 length equals 15 residues. After removal of 6 bases from V and 6 bases from J, the junction contained 7 bases not matched to a gene. The CDR3 reads CASRPTSGAGNIQYF. The CDR3 bases are TGTGCCAGCAGGCCGACTAGCGGGGCGGGAAACATTCAGTACTTC.

The J gene is TRBJ2-1, the V gene TRBV18; D tentatively fits TRBD1 or TRBD2 (5 bases each). V was clipped by 3 bases and J by 9 bases, with 12 bases between them. Germline CDR1 KGHSH, CDR2 LQKENI. The CDR3 contains 13 residues. The CDR3 bases are TGTGCCAGCTCACCTAGGGACCCGGGTGAGCAGTTCTTC. Its translation: CASSPRDPGEQFF.

This chain connects TRBV19 to TRBJ2-6; possibly TRBD2 for D (5 bases). Trimming left V 2 bases short and J 2 bases short, with 10 bases between. This CDR3 spans 16 amino acids. The germline gives CDR1 LNHDA, CDR2 SQIVND (reference sequence). The CDR3 bases are TGTGCCAGTAGTATAAACCCCGGGGCTGGGGCCAACGTCCTGACTTTC. Amino acid sequence: CASSINPGAGANVLTF. Together with reference TRBV19 and TRBJ2-6, the CDR3 gives the full variable domain: DGGITQSPKYLFRKEGQNVTLSCEQNLNHDAMYWYRQDPGQGLRLIYYSQIVNDFQKGDIAEGYSVSREKKESFPLTVTSAQKNPTAFYLCASSINPGAGANVLTFGAGSRLTVL.

Worth noting for this clone: Other nucleotide sequences in the sample specify the same CDR3. V gene TRBV4-1 combines with J gene TRBJ2-5, with a weak D call TRBD1 (6 bases). Germline CDR1 reads MGHRA; CDR2 reads YSYEKL. The CDR3 covers 14 residues. V lost 0 bases, J lost 2 bases, and 7 bases lay in between. The CDR3 loop is CASSQEDRQETQYF. The CDR3 coding sequence is TGCGCCAGCAGCCAAGAGGACAGACAAGAGACCCAGTACTTC.

CDR3 coding DNA: TGTGCCAGCAGTGAGTCGGCTGACAGGGGGGGGACTAACTATGGCTACACCTTC. It codes for CASSESADRGGTNYGYTF. The V and J genes are TRBV2 and TRBJ1-2; TRBD1 matches 9 bases. The V gene's germline CDR1 is SNHLY and CDR2 FYNNEI. V lost 3 bases to trimming and J lost 0 bases; unmatched junction nucleotides: 11. This CDR3 comprises 18 residues. Drawing the rest from reference TRBV2 and TRBJ1-2, the complete variable domain is EPEVTQTPSHQVTQMGQEVILRCVPISNHLYFYWYRQILGQKVEFLVSFYNNEISEKSEIFDDQFSVERPDGSNFTLKIRSTKLEDSAMYFCASSESADRGGTNYGYTFGSGTRLTVV.

This chain uses TRBV2 with TRBJ2-3; 14 bases map to TRBD2. The germline CDR1 and CDR2 sequences are SNHLY and FYNNEI. The length of the CDR3 is 18 residues. J was trimmed by 1 base and V by 6 bases; bases with no gene match: 9. This CDR3 reads CASSARLAGGPGTDTQYF. CDR3 sequence (DNA): TGTGCCAGCAGCGCCCGACTAGCGGGGGGGCCGGGCACAGATACGCAGTATTTT.